Listed below are T cell receptor beta chains from one sample, sequenced in a study of long-term antiretroviral therapy in people with HIV. Libraries were prepared by immunoSEQ multiplex PCR; TCRdb keeps only in-frame clonotypes and omits some of them. The data contain around 30,000 clones, over 75% of them singletons. This sample comprised unsorted PBMCs, obtained approximately 3.3 years after starting antiretroviral therapy. The receptor set was obtained from a man aged 18-30 years with HIV. Each CDR3 is given without its conserved first and last residue. The order of the fields is V gene, CDR3 protein.

V gene: TRBV28
CDR3 protein: ASSRTPNYGYT

V gene: TRBV19
CDR3 protein: ASSQRGTDSNQPQH

V gene: TRBV6-5
CDR3 protein: ASSYAREGTGELF

V gene: TRBV27
CDR3 protein: ASSLGGTLYEQY

V gene: TRBV6-6
CDR3 protein: ASSETGRSYEQY

V gene: TRBV6-1
CDR3 protein: ASSEERQRLYEQY

V gene: TRBV29-1
CDR3 protein: SVEDRSEGYGYT

V gene: TRBV5-4
CDR3 protein: ASPENTGELF

V gene: TRBV4-1
CDR3 protein: ASSQDDRNNQPQH

V gene: TRBV25-1
CDR3 protein: ASSTGMRGSYEQY

V gene: TRBV27
CDR3 protein: ASSYGGVSEAF

V gene: TRBV7-6
CDR3 protein: ASSLRMTGTGSVTNEKLF

V gene: TRBV11-3
CDR3 protein: AGETGRFFSDTEAF

V gene: TRBV14
CDR3 protein: ASSHGTPGHYGYT

V gene: TRBV6-1
CDR3 protein: ASPGQGGFGTEAF

V gene: TRBV6-6
CDR3 protein: ASSYQRDFYEQY

V gene: TRBV10-3
CDR3 protein: AITRDRGREEPEAF

V gene: TRBV27
CDR3 protein: ASSGSAGESNQPQH

V gene: TRBV15
CDR3 protein: ATSFVGNEQF

V gene: TRBV18
CDR3 protein: ASSPPSGAGELF

V gene: TRBV27
CDR3 protein: ASSLAGETGELF

V gene: TRBV18
CDR3 protein: ASSPFLGERRTEAF

V gene: TRBV15
CDR3 protein: ATSRDRAVEETQY

V gene: TRBV7-2
CDR3 protein: ASSPEGTVTNEKLF

V gene: TRBV23-1
CDR3 protein: ASSPTGPSGEQF

V gene: TRBV10-2
CDR3 protein: ASSVAGTYNEQF

V gene: TRBV4-3
CDR3 protein: ASSQGLAGAYEQY

V gene: TRBV5-4
CDR3 protein: ASYPGGSKTDTQY

V gene: TRBV29-1
CDR3 protein: SVEAPGLDFRYEQF

V gene: TRBV27
CDR3 protein: ASSQTGTGDYEQY

V gene: TRBV4-1
CDR3 protein: ASSQANNPGTFYEQY

V gene: TRBV12-5
CDR3 protein: ASGLGQGAWEQY

V gene: TRBV7-3
CDR3 protein: ASSLQGASLYEQY

V gene: TRBV10-3
CDR3 protein: AITDSAPGNTIY

V gene: TRBV19
CDR3 protein: ASSIRRGGSHEQY

V gene: TRBV6-1
CDR3 protein: AGGLAGGHYEQY

V gene: TRBV14
CDR3 protein: ASSKPGLAGNEQF

V gene: TRBV6-6
CDR3 protein: ASSRDRGSNQPQH

V gene: TRBV14
CDR3 protein: ASSLGQRNEQF

V gene: TRBV6-4
CDR3 protein: ASSDSGSSYNEQF

V gene: TRBV29-1
CDR3 protein: SVKTGTGTDTQY

V gene: TRBV2
CDR3 protein: ASHTRQQSNQPQH